This T cell receptor (beta chain) originates from a study of cytomegalovirus exposure and HLA in healthy donors (dated by TCRdb to about 2017). For the wider study: According to an earlier analysis of around 600 of the donors, 200 million or so T cells yielded roughly 110 million unique TCR beta sequences and 276 Gb of sequence data. An early release that covered several hundred HLA-typed donors contained around 300 gigabases of sequencing data and tens of millions of unique TCR sequences. Of the approximately 400 genotyped donors, approximately 83% fell in the genetic ancestry cluster associated with self-reported Caucasian donors. The study aimed to test whether signatures of past pathogen exposure could be identified by cataloging public T cell receptors. Using immunosequencing, the study profiled T cell repertoires from about 620 subjects and related those repertoires to cytomegalovirus serostatus. A separate validation cohort of approximately 130 different subjects was used in addition to the approximately 700-subject first cohort. The study combined high-throughput TCR immunosequencing, statistical association of individual TCRs with disease status, and machine learning to predict cytomegalovirus infection status. A later analysis re-analyzed previously published TCR beta repertoires from roughly 600 donors and added high-resolution HLA genotyping to study TCR occurrence patterns. Rather than drawing on any new phenotypic data, the later analysis identified candidate immune exposures from TCR beta sequences and the way those sequences occurred across donors. An earlier analysis of several hundred of the donors applied high-throughput TCR beta sequencing to assess whether each TCR beta V gene segment acted as functional or pseudogenic. Alongside the repertoire data, information on donor age, sex, ethnicity and CMV serostatus was compiled. Genome-wide SNP genotypes for about 55% of the roughly 670 donors were used in a later genetic analysis, which treated that subset as a discovery cohort. Every repertoire in the discovery cohort had been generated on one and the same sequencing platform. Both class I and class II loci were covered by HLA typing, at four-digit resolution. The number of typed donors differed by locus: about 620-640 for A, B, C, DRB1 and DQB1; 500 to 550 for DQA1; approximately 610 for DPA1; and some 450 for DPB1. About five DR-DQ haplotypes were handled as single units for association and clustering because linkage in the cohort was strong. Across some 400 genotyped donors of the cohort, an average of about 240,000 unique TCR beta nucleotide sequences per donor were sequenced, and 15% to 20% of those sequences were non-productive. Findings and caveats that apply to the study as a whole: In a later analysis, the rate of TCR association differed among HLA loci, with DRB1 alleles having the most associated TCRs and HLA-C alleles having the fewest. A later genetic analysis reported fewer N-insertions in productive TCRs among donors in an Asian-associated ancestry cluster than the roughly 620-donor mean. Some IMGT-functional V segments, including TRBV6-2 and TRBV6-3, could not be distinguished by the 87-base-pair reads and were therefore excluded. Specific HLA alleles were associated with some 15,000 TCR beta sequences at a false discovery rate of 0.05 in a later analysis. A cluster of highly shared sequence variants was judged likely to be a technical artifact of the sequencing pipeline. Immune exposure information for the cohort was limited to CMV serostatus. Most TCR sequences were seen in very few donors, while some public TCRs were found in many individuals. Linkage disequilibrium might explain the correlated functional status among segregating V segments, but an unknown experimental factor could not be ruled out. The earlier analysis of some 560 of the donors excluded approximately 15 rarely observed V segments, including chromosome 9 orphons, because counts were too low. Strong co-occurrence of HLA alleles, especially DR and DQ, made assigning TCR associations to individual alleles difficult. Because HLA typing was missing for some donors at each locus, association tests included only the typed subset. A further reported finding was that TCR beta sequences accurately predicted the HLA-A and HLA-B alleles for most subjects in the first cohort. In vitro tests confirmed that three of the cytomegalovirus-associated TCR beta chains recognize cytomegalovirus antigens. It was suggested by the authors that the approach could potentially be generalized to other disease states and immunological phenotypes. In both the original and validation cohorts, the classifier was reported to diagnose cytomegalovirus status with high specificity and sensitivity. Several of the top co-occurrence clusters appeared to be linked to parvovirus B19, influenza, CMV and Epstein-Barr virus, according to a later analysis. In the study, some 180 TCR beta chains were listed as associated with cytomegalovirus. An earlier analysis of roughly 570 of the donors showed that most TCR beta V segments appeared in productive rearrangements either about 87% or about 30% of the time, which broadly matched IMGT annotations. A later analysis found that most CMV-associated TCR beta chains appeared HLA-restricted, with HLA associations seemingly driven largely by CMV exposure. Roughly uniform sequencing depth across donors was assumed in presence/absence analyses, although this assumption may not hold. V-gene and J-gene trimming of TCR beta chains was associated with a missense DCLRE1C variant in a later genetic analysis, and the association was replicated in an independent cohort. A later analysis found that HLA-associated TCR beta chains were more clonally expanded and had lower generation probabilities than equally common non-associated chains. Only TCR beta chains were sequenced in this cohort, and the absence of alpha or paired-chain data limited detectable features.

Libraries came from the immunoSEQ multiplex PCR assay. The multiplex PCR relied on a mix of 60 forward primers for TCR Vbeta segments and 13 reverse primers for TCR Jbeta segments. The CDR3 region of rearranged TCR beta genes was amplified from genomic DNA by a multiplex PCR assay. The amplified TCR beta libraries were sequenced on the Illumina HiSeq System as 87-base-pair reads. Per the source publication's procedure: In a later analysis, 77 million or so unique TCR beta chains were counted across the roughly 670 repertoires, and approximately 11 million of these chains were shared by at least two donors. Raw reads were error-corrected and collapsed into unique sequences by a nearest-neighbor algorithm in which closely related sequences were merged to remove PCR and sequencing errors. To assign V, D and J gene segments, CDR3 sequences were aligned to IMGT reference sequences. For a sequence to be retained, at least a six-nucleotide match to both a V gene segment and a J gene segment was required. Rearrangements were classified as productive when the CDR3 lacked stop codons and remained in frame with V and J, and all other rearrangements were classified as non-productive. CDR3 was defined according to IMGT convention as the region running from the second conserved V-encoded cysteine to the conserved J-encoded phenylalanine. In an earlier analysis of approximately 590 of the donors, sequences lacking an unambiguous match to a single V gene segment were excluded. In an earlier analysis of a few hundred of the donors, V segments were called functional above 56.7% productive rearrangements and were called segregating when the between-donor standard deviation exceeded 5%. A statistical classification framework was built for diagnosing cytomegalovirus status from the catalog of TCR beta chain sequences. In a later analysis, V and J genes were assigned by comparing TCR nucleotide sequences against IMGT/GENE-DB human TR gene sequences. The TCRdist pipeline was used in a later analysis to assign CDR3 sequences and most-parsimonious VDJ recombination scenarios. In a later analysis, each TCR beta chain was defined by its CDR3 amino acid sequence together with its V-gene family, and reads lacking a unique V-gene family were excluded. As a way to deal with suspected cross-contamination and a sequencing artifact, a later analysis dropped hundreds of nucleotide sequences that were highly shared and had low generation probability. In a later analysis, a clonal expansion index was calculated for each public chain from normalized within-repertoire ranks of inferred template counts. Generation probabilities in a later analysis came from a VDJ recombination model fitted to out-of-frame rearrangements, and those results were checked against IGoR. In a later analysis, hypergeometric tests were used to score TCR-TCR, TCR-HLA and TCR-CMV co-occurrence, with a repertoire-size bias correction applied to TCR pairs. A later analysis estimated false discovery rates by permuting HLA or CMV assignments 20 times. In a later analysis, co-occurring TCRs were grouped using DBSCAN, with TCRdist sequence similarity added in when clustering inside HLA-allele-positive subsets. Repertoires with fewer than 30,000 or more than 120,000 public chains, plus five repertoires with anomalous nucleotide sharing, were excluded from co-occurrence clustering. This immuneACCESS table, as held by TCRdb, lists in-frame sequences with V and J called but not all clones. Of the missing ones, under half trace to an unresolved V gene in checked studies; the others have no known cause. V and J calls and clone size come straight from that table; D and trimming were deduced from the DNA. The sample profile shows approximately 150,000 clones; 79% of them were found once. Of the sample, 2.1% falls within the top ten clones.

This clone has more than one count but fewer than ten. Its antigen is unknown. Base quality data are lacking; no much larger clone is found one base away. From the cysteine up to the phenylalanine, the CDR3 has a length of 14 residues. Only the CDR3 part of the read is kept: 42 bases, read in frame from the first base. Based on the germline V gene, the CDR1 and CDR2 sequences are SGHVS and FNYEAQ. Trimming removed 1 base from V and 2 bases from J, leaving 7 bases between the germline ends. In total, 500 to 700 healthy bone marrow donors made up the cohort. At the time of sampling, every cohort member was nominally healthy, though immune exposures that went unrecorded were likely present. The donor tested CMV seronegative, placing the donor among the 300 to 450 seronegative members of the cohort. A peripheral blood sample was collected from each donor, and TCR beta sequencing was performed on peripheral blood mononuclear cells. Genomic DNA extraction from the blood cell samples was performed with the Qiagen DNeasy Blood Extraction Kit.

The sequenced sample was PBMCs. The sequence derives from a man aged 40-55 years in good health and CMV-seronegative. The rearranged chain carries TRBV7-6 and TRBJ2-3; perhaps TRBD2 is the D gene, with 5 bases matching. The DNA is as follows: TGTGCCAGCAGCTTAGACGGGGACACAGATACGCAGTATTTT. Its protein is CASSLDGDTDTQYF.